The entry below describes one T cell receptor beta chain. The record originates from a study of cytotoxic CD8 clonotypes in ibrutinib-treated CLL. Germline V gene sequence: CDR1 LNHDA, CDR2 SQIVND (reference sequence). This CDR3 has 15 residues. With 5 bases removed from V and 1 base from J, the gap between germline ends came to 14 bases. TCRdb keeps only in-frame clones here, not all; method: immunoSEQ multiplex PCR. The data show approximately 46,000 clones, about 70% seen once. The chain links TRBV19 to TRBJ1-1; TRBD1 is a possible D gene (6 bases). The input for sequencing was PBMCs, taken after 12 months of ibrutinib treatment. This TCR was recovered from a human donor with chronic lymphocytic leukemia. The CDR3 nucleotides are TGTGCCAGTAGTTGGAGGGGGACGGAGAACACTGAAGCTTTCTTT. Translated: CASSWRGTENTEAFF.